These T cell receptor beta chains were read from a single sample in a study of Graves' ophthalmopathy and Graves' hyperthyroidism. Using its own MiXCR run on the multiplex PCR reads, TCRdb lists one record per CDR3 protein. There are roughly 1.1 million distinct CDR3 sequences in the sample; roughly 35% occur only once, and 8.5% to 14% lies in the top ten. Sequenced: peripheral blood or thyroid tissue (not recorded which). These receptors were collected from an adult man with Graves' hyperthyroidism. Both conserved end residues are part of each CDR3. A D gene is named only where the DNA matches it firmly. Some rows have no size entry. The others give once, few or many, or a class for an expanded clone.

TRBJ2-5,NA,NA,TRBV7-2,CASSQEGYGRAGETQYF,TGCGCCAGCAGCCAAGAAGGATATGGCAGGGCGGGAGAGACCCAGTACTTC
TRBJ1-3,NA,many,TRBV29-1,CSVEEGTDSGNTIYF,TGCAGCGTTGAAGAAGGGACCGATTCTGGAAACACCATATATTTT
TRBJ1-6,TRBD1,many,TRBV20-1,CSASMGQGNSPLHF,TGCAGTGCTAGTATGGGACAGGGTAATTCACCCCTCCACTTT
TRBJ1-2,NA,many,TRBV7-8,CASSLSRNGYTF,TGTGCCAGCAGCTTATCCCGGAATGGCTACACCTTC
TRBJ1-1,TRBD1,many,TRBV29-1,CSVASGTGFNTEAFF,TGCAGCGTTGCCTCCGGGACAGGGTTTAACACTGAAGCTTTCTTT
TRBJ1-5,NA,NA,TRBV7-2,CASSPNPDGARDQPQHF,TGTGCCAGCAGCCCAAACCCGGACGGAGCAAGGGATCAGCCCCAGCATTTT
TRBJ1-2,NA,many,TRBV29-1,CSVEEGIINYGYTF,TGCAGCGTTGAGGAGGGAATCATTAACTATGGCTACACCTTC
TRBJ2-7,NA,few,TRBV2,CAGFSSYEQYF,TGTGCCGGGTTCTCCTCCTACGAGCAGTACTTC
TRBJ1-1,TRBD1,NA,TRBV12-3/TRBV12-4,CASSLDPGGVTEAFF,TGTGCCAGCAGTTTAGATCCAGGGGGAGTCACTGAAGCTTTCTTT
TRBJ1-5,TRBD1,NA,TRBV6-1,CASSYSLTGETNQPQHF,TGTGCCAGCAGTTACTCGTTGACAGGGGAAACCAATCAGCCCCAGCATTTT
TRBJ1-5,NA,few,TRBV7-9,CASSLDSGARQPQHF,TGTGCCAGCAGCTTAGATTCAGGGGCCCGGCAGCCCCAGCATTTT
TRBJ1-1,NA,NA,TRBV5-1,CASSFRAGSAYTEAFF,TGCGCCAGCAGCTTTCGCGCAGGGAGCGCTTACACTGAAGCTTTCTTT
TRBJ2-5,TRBD2,many,TRBV19,CATSKGGLAGETQYF,TGTGCCACCTCAAAGGGGGGCCTAGCGGGAGAGACCCAGTACTTC
TRBJ2-5,TRBD2,many,TRBV6-6,CASSYSSSGGGQETQYF,TGTGCCAGCAGTTACTCGTCTAGCGGGGGAGGCCAAGAGACCCAGTACTTC
TRBJ2-6,TRBD1,few,TRBV25-1,CASSSLHGDRTLAGANVLTF,TGTGCCAGCAGTTCCCTTCATGGGGACAGGACGTTAGCTGGGGCCAACGTCCTGACTTTC
TRBJ1-5,TRBD1,many,TRBV7-2,CASSLVGQGYLLRNQPQHF,TGTGCCAGCAGCTTGGTCGGACAGGGTTATTTGTTAAGGAATCAGCCCCAGCATTTT
TRBJ2-3,NA,NA,TRBV7-2,CASSPRGFSTDTQYF,TGTGCCAGCAGTCCCAGGGGTTTTAGCACAGATACGCAGTATTTT
TRBJ2-7,NA,many,TRBV2,CASSVGTRVYEQYF,TGTGCCAGCAGTGTGGGGACACGGGTCTACGAGCAGTACTTC
TRBJ2-5,NA,once,TRBV10-3,CAIRGTRDQPQYF,TGTGCCATCAGGGGGACACGGGATCAGCCCCAGTACTTC